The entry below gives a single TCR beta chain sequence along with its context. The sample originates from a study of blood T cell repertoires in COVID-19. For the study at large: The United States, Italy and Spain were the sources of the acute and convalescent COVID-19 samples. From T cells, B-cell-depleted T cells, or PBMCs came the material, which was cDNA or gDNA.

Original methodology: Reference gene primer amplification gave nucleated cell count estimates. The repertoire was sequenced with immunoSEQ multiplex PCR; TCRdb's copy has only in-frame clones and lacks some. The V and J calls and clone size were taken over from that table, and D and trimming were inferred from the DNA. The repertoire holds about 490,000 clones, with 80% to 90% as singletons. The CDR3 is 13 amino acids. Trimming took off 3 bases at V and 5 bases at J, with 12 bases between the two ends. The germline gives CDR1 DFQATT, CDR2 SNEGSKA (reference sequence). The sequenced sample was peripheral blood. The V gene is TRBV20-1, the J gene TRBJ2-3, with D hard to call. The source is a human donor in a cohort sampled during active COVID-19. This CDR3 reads CSASYSVIDTQYF. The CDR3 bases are TGCAGTGCTAGTTATTCCGTAATAGATACGCAGTATTTT.